Below are 31 T cell receptor beta chains sequenced from a single sample in a study of cytomegalovirus exposure and HLA in healthy donors. The study ran its PCR with 60 Vbeta and 13 Jbeta primers. Clones were sequenced by immunoSEQ multiplex PCR, and TCRdb holds only the in-frame ones, with some missing. Of some 150,000 clones detected, about 82% appear once; the ten largest clones hold under 2%. Sequencing was done on a sample of PBMCs. Receptors were obtained from a female donor in good health and CMV-seropositive.

This rearrangement joins TRBV6-1 to TRBJ2-5, with 10 bases identical to TRBD1. The CDR3 totals 14 residues. The junction had 4 bases not matched to a gene; V was cut back by 2 bases and J by 7 bases. The germline gives CDR1 MNHNS, CDR2 SASEGT. The CDR3 loop reads CASSESGTGVTQYF. DNA of the CDR3: TGTGCCAGCAGTGAATCCGGGACAGGGGTGACCCAGTACTTC.

The V gene is TRBV11-3, the J gene TRBJ2-2, with D maybe TRBD2 (5 bases). CDR3 length: 15 residues. Germline V gene data show CDR1 as SGHNT and CDR2 as YENEEA. V lost 5 bases to trimming and J lost 0 bases, with 10 bases between them. CDR3 sequence (DNA): TGTGCCAGCAGCCCCCGGGGAACGAACACCGGGGAGCTGTTTTTT. Its translation is CASSPRGTNTGELFF.

This clone was counted between two and nine times. J is TRBJ2-7 and V is TRBV11-2; 13 bases map to TRBD2. CDR3 size: 15 residues. From germline, CDR1 is SGHAT and CDR2 FQNNGV. With V trimmed by 5 bases and J by 2 bases, 3 bases remained unmatched. CDR3: CASSIGLAGAYEQYF. CDR3 in DNA: TGTGCCAGCAGCATCGGACTAGCGGGAGCCTACGAGCAGTACTTC.

The chain carries TRBV29-1 and TRBJ2-4, with D perhaps matching TRBD1 (6 bases). This CDR3 contains 17 residues. The V gene's germline CDR1 is SQVTM and CDR2 ANQGSEA. V was trimmed by 0 bases and J by 6 bases, leaving 21 bases between them. CDR3 sequence reads: CSVEDLEKKGELNIQYF. The CDR3, as DNA: TGCAGCGTTGAAGATCTGGAAAAAAAGGGGGAGTTAAACATTCAGTACTTC.

Only a few counts were recorded for this clone. V and J are TRBV5-1 and TRBJ2-3, with 8 bases lining up with TRBD2. The CDR3 has 15 residues. The germline gives CDR1 SGHRS, CDR2 YFSETQ. V gave up 4 bases and J gave up 5 bases; unmatched junction bases: 9. The CDR3: CASSVGGRSVDTQYF. The CDR3 bases are TGCGCCAGCAGCGTGGGCGGGAGGTCGGTAGATACGCAGTATTTT. Complete variable domain (other parts from reference TRBV5-1 and TRBJ2-3): KAGVTQTPRYLIKTRGQQVTLSCSPISGHRSVSWYQQTPGQGLQFLFEYFSETQRNKGNFPGRFSGRQFSNSRSEMNVSTLELGDSALYLCASSVGGRSVDTQYFGPGTRLTVL.

The rearrangement joins TRBV9 to TRBJ2-7; maybe TRBD2 (6 bases). Trimming took 2 bases from V and 1 from J, leaving 13 bases between them. The V gene's germline CDR1 is SGDLS and CDR2 YYNGEE. There are 15 residues in the CDR3. The CDR3 spells CASSVSPDYSYEQYF. CDR3 DNA sequence: TGTGCCAGCAGCGTTAGCCCGGACTATTCCTACGAGCAGTACTTC.

The V call is TRBV19, the J call TRBJ1-2; D unclear. Germline V gene data show CDR1 as LNHDA and CDR2 as SQIVND (reference sequence). Trimming stripped 3 bases from V and 2 bases from J, with 7 bases between. This CDR3 region has 13 residues. The CDR3 is CASSMRGNYGYTF. Written as DNA, the CDR3 is TGTGCCAGTAGTATGCGAGGGAACTATGGCTACACCTTC.

J is TRBJ1-2 and V is TRBV18; perhaps TRBD1 as D (5 bases). Germline CDR1 reads KGHSH; CDR2 reads LQKENI. V was cut by 6 bases and J by 5 bases, with 10 bases left in between. The CDR3 totals 12 residues. DNA of the CDR3: TGTGCCAGCTCGCAACAGGAATATGGCTACACCTTC. This sequence encodes CASSQQEYGYTF.

The chain recombines TRBV6-1 with TRBJ1-4, with TRBD1 matching over 8 bases. Trimming at V came to 6 bases and at J to 7 bases, leaving 10 bases not matched to a gene. The CDR3 loop spans 15 amino acids. Germline CDR1 reads MNHNS; CDR2 reads SASEGT. The CDR3 DNA follows: TGTGCCAGCAGAACATCAGGGGGCCGGACTGAAAAACTGTTTTTT. Translation: CASRTSGGRTEKLFF.

The V and J genes are TRBV10-2 and TRBJ2-1, with 10 positions matching TRBD1. V lost 2 bases to trimming and J lost 6 bases; unmatched junction nucleotides: 4. Germline V CDR1 and CDR2: WSHSY, SAAADI. The length of the CDR3 is 15 residues. CDR3 DNA sequence: TGCGCCAGCAGTGAGGGGACAGGGGCTTCCAATGAGCAGTTCTTC. Encoded protein: CASSEGTGASNEQFF.

This clone was seen only a few times. This sequence joins TRBV6-5 and TRBJ2-5; 10 bases agree with TRBD1. The end of the DNA aligns better with TRBJ2-7, so the J call may be wrong. The CDR3 length is 15 residues. Germline V lookup: CDR1 MNHEY, CDR2 SVGAGI. The CDR3 DNA follows: TGTGCCAGCAGCCGGGGACAGGGGTTTAGATACGAGCAGTACTTC. Residues: CASSRGQGFRYEQYF.

The V and J genes are TRBV11-2 and TRBJ2-7; 11 bases line up with TRBD1. CDR1 SGHAT and CDR2 FQNNGV come from the germline V gene. CDR3 size: 16 residues. The J segment lost 1 base and the V segment lost 5 bases, leaving 7 bases of the junction unmatched. The CDR3 region has the DNA TGTGCCAGCAGCCCCACGGACAGGGGGCTTTCCTACGAGCAGTACTTC. Translation: CASSPTDRGLSYEQYF.

The V and J genes are TRBV9 and TRBJ2-7; no reliable D call. The CDR3 has 15 amino acids. V lost 2 bases to trimming and J lost 6 bases, with 18 bases between them. Looked up from germline, CDR1 is SGDLS and CDR2 is YYNGEE. The CDR3: CASSVGGTPPLEQYF. Here the CDR3 DNA reads TGTGCCAGCAGCGTCGGCGGAACCCCCCCTCTCGAGCAGTACTTC.

The V gene is TRBV27, the J gene TRBJ2-7; TRBD1 is a possible D gene (6 bases). The V and J ends lost 2 bases and 3 bases respectively, with 14 bases between them. Germline loops: CDR1 MNHEY, CDR2 SMNVEV (reference sequence). The CDR3 is made up of 15 amino acids. The DNA of the CDR3 is TGTGCCAGCAGTTTACTGGGATCAGGGGTCTACGAGCAGTACTTC. Protein sequence: CASSLLGSGVYEQYF.

V usage is TRBV6-1 and J usage is TRBJ2-4; D is uncertain. The CDR3 contains 15 residues. Looked up from germline, CDR1 is MNHNS and CDR2 is SASEGT. Between the trimmed V and J ends, which lost 1 base and 1 base, there was a span of 8 bases. CDR3 amino acids: CASSEGYGAKNIQYF. CDR3 in DNA: TGTGCCAGCAGTGAAGGATACGGGGCCAAAAACATTCAGTACTTC.

This clone was observed a single time. The chain has TRBV5-1 and TRBJ1-2; 11 positions match TRBD1. V was clipped by 3 bases and J by 6 bases; unmatched bases: 1. The CDR3 totals 13 residues. Germline V gene sequence: CDR1 SGHRS, CDR2 YFSETQ. CDR3 coding DNA: TGCGCCAGCAGCTGGACAGGGGGCGATGGCTACACCTTC. This sequence encodes CASSWTGGDGYTF.

The rearrangement links TRBV6-1 to TRBJ1-6, with D possibly being TRBD1 (6 bases). This CDR3 has 15 residues. Germline CDR1 MNHNS, CDR2 SASEGT. The V end was cut by 6 bases, the J end by 5 bases, with 14 bases between. CDR3 nucleotide sequence: TGTGCCAGCAGCTTCGGGACAACCAATAATTCACCCCTCCACTTT. It encodes CASSFGTTNNSPLHF.

The rearrangement links TRBV29-1 to TRBJ2-1; 11 nucleotides line up with TRBD1. The V gene's germline CDR1 is SQVTM and CDR2 ANQGSEA. The ends lost 4 bases at V and 6 bases at J; junction bases unmatched: 17. The CDR3 sequence is 18 residues long. CDR3 region: CSVVPMDRGRSEGNEQFF. The CDR3, as DNA: TGCAGCGTTGTACCAATGGACAGGGGGCGGTCTGAGGGCAATGAGCAGTTCTTC.

The chain employs TRBV6-5 and TRBJ2-1; TRBD1 aligns across 7 bases. Trimming took 2 bases from V and 4 from J; bases not matched to a gene: 2. Germline-derived CDR1 and CDR2 are MNHEY and SVGAGI. This CDR3 has 14 amino acids. CDR3 protein: CASSYGTAYNEQFF. CDR3 DNA sequence: TGTGCCAGCAGTTACGGGACAGCTTACAATGAGCAGTTCTTC.

The count of this clone is one. The gene calls are TRBV2 and TRBJ2-1; TRBD1 matches at 8 bases. CDR1 is SNHLY, CDR2 FYNNEI, per germline. V shed 4 bases, J shed 7 bases, and the junction held 9 bases outside the gene matches. The CDR3 has 15 amino acids. The CDR3 DNA follows: TGTGCCAGCAGTGGGGCAGGGGGCCTCGGGAATGAGCAGTTCTTC. It codes for CASSGAGGLGNEQFF.

V is TRBV19 and J is TRBJ1-4, with TRBD1 identical over 7 bases. V was clipped by 4 bases and J by 7 bases; unmatched bases: 9. The CDR3 extends over 15 amino acids. Germline V gives CDR1 LNHDA, CDR2 SQIVND (reference sequence). Written as DNA, the CDR3 is TGTGCCAGTAGTACCATGACAGGGACTGTTGAAAAACTGTTTTTT. It encodes CASSTMTGTVEKLFF.

The gene calls are TRBV6-6 and TRBJ2-7; 12 bases fit TRBD2. The V gene end was trimmed by 2 bases and the J gene end by 3 bases; junction bases not matched to a gene: 2. This CDR3 spans 15 amino acids. Germline V gives CDR1 MNHNY, CDR2 SVGAGI (reference sequence). This CDR3 reads CASSYGLAGNYEQYF. The DNA of the CDR3 is TGTGCCAGCAGTTACGGACTAGCGGGGAACTACGAGCAGTACTTC.

This chain's CDR3 is CASSPGLAADTQYF. CDR3 bases: TGTGCCAGTAGTCCGGGACTAGCAGCAGATACGCAGTATTTT. The chain employs TRBV19 and TRBJ2-3; 9 bases are a match to TRBD2. The CDR3 length is 14 residues. Germline V gene data show CDR1 as LNHDA and CDR2 as SQIVND (reference sequence). The V segment lost 5 bases and the J segment 4 bases; nucleotides outside the gene matches: 4.

This rearrangement joins TRBV18 to TRBJ1-1; 7 positions match TRBD1. This CDR3 region has 13 residues. J gave up 7 bases and V 6 bases, and 8 bases lay outside the gene matches. CDR1 is KGHSH and CDR2 is LQKENI in the germline V gene. The CDR3 sequence: CASSDGQANEAFF. CDR3 sequence (DNA): TGTGCCAGCTCTGACGGACAGGCGAATGAAGCTTTCTTT.

This CDR3 is CASSSGFGYTF. As DNA, the CDR3 is TGTGCCAGCAGCTCAGGTTTTGGCTACACCTTC. This chain connects TRBV7-3 to TRBJ1-2; D call uncertain. Trimming cost V 4 bases and J 7 bases, with 7 bases left between them. The CDR3 runs to 11 residues. Germline CDR1 reads SGHTA; CDR2 reads FQGTGA.

This clone came up a few times. V usage is TRBV29-1 and J usage is TRBJ1-1, with 8 bases fitting TRBD1. Unmatched junction bases numbered 8, after V lost 1 base and J lost 1 base. Germline CDR1 and CDR2: SQVTM and ANQGSEA. The CDR3 is 16 residues long. The CDR3 coding sequence is TGCAGCGTTGAAGGGCTGAAGACAGGGGCGAACACTGAAGCTTTCTTT. Amino acid sequence: CSVEGLKTGANTEAFF.

The sample holds a few counts of this clone. CDR3 sequence reads: CASSAYPRGYGELFF. For the CDR3, the DNA is TGTGCCAGCAGCGCCTACCCTCGAGGTTACGGGGAGCTGTTTTTT. The chain employs TRBV9 and TRBJ2-2; D remains ambiguous. Germline CDR1 SGDLS, CDR2 YYNGEE. This CDR3 is built from 15 residues. Trimming left V 3 bases short and J 7 bases short, with 16 bases between.

The genes are TRBV7-2 and TRBJ1-1; D is possibly TRBD1 (6 bases). The V gene's germline CDR1 is SGHTA and CDR2 FQGNSA. V was shortened by 5 bases and J by 6 bases, with 13 bases between the two germline ends. The CDR3 has 13 amino acids. The CDR3 sequence: CASSPGWGPEAFF. CDR3 coding DNA: TGTGCCAGCAGCCCCGGATGGGGGCCTGAAGCTTTCTTT.

The chain links TRBV5-1 to TRBJ1-2; D gene ambiguous. The CDR3 consists of 12 residues. Between the trimmed V and J ends, which lost 0 bases and 8 bases, there was a span of 8 bases. Germline CDR1 and CDR2: SGHRS and YFSETQ. CDR3 bases: TGCGCCAGCAGCTTGGGCGGAACGGGCTACACCTTC. This encodes CASSLGGTGYTF.

There are a few counts of this clone. A junction end diverges from the germline sequence, so it may reflect a read error. The chain couples TRBV7-9 to TRBJ2-6; 8 nucleotides line up with TRBD2. Germline V gene lookup returns CDR1 SEHNR and CDR2 FQNEAQ (reference sequence). The CDR3 covers 17 residues. In nucleotides, the CDR3 is TGTTCCAGCAGCTTAGCGGGGCACGTCTCTGGGGCCAACGTCCTGACTTTC. This codes for CSSSLAGHVSGANVLTF.

This clone was detected only once. The rearrangement joins TRBV28 to TRBJ1-6; tentative D call: TRBD1 (6 bases). This CDR3 spans 16 amino acids. The ends were cut back, 2 bases at V and 0 bases at J, with 8 bases in the middle. Germline CDR1 MDHEN, CDR2 SYDVKM. The DNA of the CDR3 is TGTGCCAGCAGTTTAACAGGGAGCTCCTATAATTCACCCCTCCACTTT. The encoded protein is CASSLTGSSYNSPLHF.